The clone carrying this TCR beta chain was seen at least ten times. As yet, its antigen is unknown. The entry originates in a study of human T cells and chemical hapten exposure. Study background: Patients additionally received therapeutic doses of diphenylcyclopropenone on the scalp once a week, and this continued throughout the roughly 25-week study.

The library attached unique molecular identifiers to individual cDNA molecules. TCRdb reprocessed the RACE reads via MiXCR and lists one record per CDR3 protein. This sample yields tens of thousands of distinct CDR3 sequences, of which about 9.9% are seen a single time; about 1.4% belongs to the top ten. The study, taken as a whole, reports: DPC sensitization did not alter TCRs above 1 in 1000 frequency. Expanded TCR sets contained significantly more large CDR3 similarity clusters than controls.

Time point described: patch test 2, 6 weeks after DPC sensitization. As for treatment: therapeutic diphenylcyclopropenone sensitization with weekly scalp DPC. Germline V CDR1 and CDR2: SGHRS, YFSETQ. The CDR3 spans 14 residues. V lost 10 bases to trimming and J lost 4 bases, with 17 bases between them. Here the sequenced sample was whole blood, taken in connection with sensitization to the hapten diphenylcyclopropenone (DPC). This clonotype originated in a man younger than 30 with alopecia areata. Some clones in this sample may be carry-over from other donors' samples. The chain combines TRBV5-1 with TRBJ2-2; possibly TRBD1 for D (5 bases). CDR3 in DNA: TGCGCCCCGCCGGACCAGGGAAGCACCGGGGAGCTGTTTTTT. Its protein is CAPPDQGSTGELFF.